This T cell receptor (beta chain) comes out of a study of post-analysis software for immune sequencing data. The wider study: The patients showed relapsing-remitting, secondary progressive and progressive-relapsing multiple sclerosis courses. General study points: Five or six TRBV segments, TRBV5-6, TRBV5-1 and TRBV20-1 among them, were found more frequent in patients than controls. A significant reduction in normalized Chao1 diversity was observed in multiple sclerosis patients versus controls. Samples from one preparation batch, clustered by F measure, grouped strongly together.

Each TCR beta cDNA library carried unique molecular identifiers. Researchers reported 550,000 or so cDNA molecules coming from approximately 1 to 10 million T cells. In TCRdb, the PCR reads were re-called with MiXCR into one record per CDR3 protein. The sample records 750,000 to 950,000 distinct CDR3 sequences, under 60% being singletons. The CDR3 totals 15 residues. CDR1 and CDR2 from the germline V gene are SQVTM and ANQGSEA. Trimming left V 4 bases short and J 1 base short, with 16 bases between. As regards this clonotype: No antigen is known for it.

Source material: blood. The chain combines TRBV29-1 with TRBJ1-1; D gene unclear. The source is a girl aged 10-17 years with multiple sclerosis. Here the CDR3 reads CSVVTRSGRNTEAFF. The CDR3 DNA is TGCAGCGTTGTAACCAGGAGCGGGAGGAACACTGAAGCTTTCTTT.